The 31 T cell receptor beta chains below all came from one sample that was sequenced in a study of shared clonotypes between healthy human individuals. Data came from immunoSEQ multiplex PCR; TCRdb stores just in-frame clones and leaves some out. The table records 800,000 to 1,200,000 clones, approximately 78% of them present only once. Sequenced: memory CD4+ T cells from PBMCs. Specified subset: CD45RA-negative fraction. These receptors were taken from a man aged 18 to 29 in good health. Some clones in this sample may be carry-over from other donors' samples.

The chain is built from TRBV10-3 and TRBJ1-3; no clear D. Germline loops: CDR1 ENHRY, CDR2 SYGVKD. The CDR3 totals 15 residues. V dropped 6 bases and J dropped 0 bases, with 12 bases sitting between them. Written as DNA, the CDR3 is TGTGCCATCAGCGGGATGCCAAGCTCTGGAAACACCATATATTTT. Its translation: CAISGMPSSGNTIYF.

The CDR3 DNA follows: TGCGCCAGCAGATCCGACAGGGGGCTGAACACCGGGGAGCTGTTTTTT. This encodes CASRSDRGLNTGELFF. The gene calls are TRBV5-1 and TRBJ2-2, with 10 nucleotides matching TRBD1. In germline, CDR1 is SGHRS, CDR2 YFSETQ. The trim removed 5 bases at V and 1 base at J, leaving 5 bases unmatched. This CDR3 has 16 amino acids.

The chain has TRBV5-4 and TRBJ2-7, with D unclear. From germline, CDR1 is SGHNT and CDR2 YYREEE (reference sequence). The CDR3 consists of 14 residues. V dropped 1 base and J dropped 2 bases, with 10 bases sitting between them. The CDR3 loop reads CASSLLGGPYEQYF. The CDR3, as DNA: TGTGCCAGCAGCTTGTTGGGCGGTCCCTACGAGCAGTACTTC.

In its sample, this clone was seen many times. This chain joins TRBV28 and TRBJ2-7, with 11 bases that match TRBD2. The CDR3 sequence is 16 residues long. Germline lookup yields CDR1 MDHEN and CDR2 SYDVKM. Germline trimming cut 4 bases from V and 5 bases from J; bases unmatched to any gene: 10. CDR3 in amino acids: CASSSLAGGYPHEQYF. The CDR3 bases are TGTGCCAGCAGTTCCCTAGCGGGAGGATATCCCCACGAGCAGTACTTC.

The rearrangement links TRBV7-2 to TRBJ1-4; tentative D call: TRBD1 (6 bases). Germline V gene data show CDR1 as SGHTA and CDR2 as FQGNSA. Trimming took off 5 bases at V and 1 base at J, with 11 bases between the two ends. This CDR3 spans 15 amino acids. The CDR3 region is CASSLNRVTNEKLFF. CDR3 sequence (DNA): TGTGCCAGCAGCCTAAACAGGGTAACTAATGAAAAACTGTTTTTT.

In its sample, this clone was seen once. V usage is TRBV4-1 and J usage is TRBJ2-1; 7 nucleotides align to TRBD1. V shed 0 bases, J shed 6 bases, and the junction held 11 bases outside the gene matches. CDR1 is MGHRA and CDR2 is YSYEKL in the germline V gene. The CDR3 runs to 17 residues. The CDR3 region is CASSQDPRQGDLNEQFF. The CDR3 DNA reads TGCGCCAGCAGCCAAGATCCCCGACAGGGTGATCTCAATGAGCAGTTCTTC.

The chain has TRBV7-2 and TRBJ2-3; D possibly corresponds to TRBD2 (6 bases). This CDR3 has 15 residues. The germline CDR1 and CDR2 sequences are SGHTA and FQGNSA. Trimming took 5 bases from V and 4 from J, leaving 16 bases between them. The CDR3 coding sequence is TGTGCCAGCAGCGCCGTGAGCGGGCTTGCAGATACGCAGTATTTT. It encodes CASSAVSGLADTQYF.

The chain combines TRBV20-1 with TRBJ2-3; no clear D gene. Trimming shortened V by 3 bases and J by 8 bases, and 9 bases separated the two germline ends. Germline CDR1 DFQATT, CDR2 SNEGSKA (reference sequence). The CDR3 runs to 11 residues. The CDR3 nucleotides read TGCAGTGCTAGGAAGGGAACTACGCAGTATTTT. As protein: CSARKGTTQYF.

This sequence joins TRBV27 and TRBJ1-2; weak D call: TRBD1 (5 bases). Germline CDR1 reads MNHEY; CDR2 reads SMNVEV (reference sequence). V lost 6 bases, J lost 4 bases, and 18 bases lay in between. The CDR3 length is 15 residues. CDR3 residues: CASSSGSGTVYGYTF. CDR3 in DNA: TGTGCCAGCAGCTCCGGGTCCGGGACGGTCTATGGCTACACCTTC.

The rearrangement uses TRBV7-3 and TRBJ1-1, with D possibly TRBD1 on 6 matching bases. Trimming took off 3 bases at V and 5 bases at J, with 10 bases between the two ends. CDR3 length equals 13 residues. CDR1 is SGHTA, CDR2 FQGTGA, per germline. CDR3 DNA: TGTGCCAGCAGCTTCCACAGGGAAACTGAAGCTTTCTTT. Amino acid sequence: CASSFHRETEAFF.

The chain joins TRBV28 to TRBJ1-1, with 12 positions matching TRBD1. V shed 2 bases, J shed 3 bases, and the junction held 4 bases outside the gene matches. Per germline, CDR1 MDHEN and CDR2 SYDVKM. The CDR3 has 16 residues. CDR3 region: CASSLGGQGADTEAFF. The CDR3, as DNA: TGTGCCAGCAGTTTAGGGGGACAGGGGGCAGACACTGAAGCTTTCTTT.

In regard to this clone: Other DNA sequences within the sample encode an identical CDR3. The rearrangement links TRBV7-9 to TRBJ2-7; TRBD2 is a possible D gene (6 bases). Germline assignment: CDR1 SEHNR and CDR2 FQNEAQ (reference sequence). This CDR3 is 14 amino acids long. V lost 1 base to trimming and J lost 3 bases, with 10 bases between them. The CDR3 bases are TGTGCCAGCAGCTTAGGGGGGGTCAGCTACGAGCAGTACTTC. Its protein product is CASSLGGVSYEQYF.

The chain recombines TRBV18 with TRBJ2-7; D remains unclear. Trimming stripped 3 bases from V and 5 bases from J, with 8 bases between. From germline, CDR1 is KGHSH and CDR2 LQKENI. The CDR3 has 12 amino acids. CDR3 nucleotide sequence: TGTGCCAGCTCACCCTCAAGGAACGAGCAGTACTTC. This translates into CASSPSRNEQYF. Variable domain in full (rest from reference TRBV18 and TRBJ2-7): NAGVMQNPRHLVRRRGQEARLRCSPMKGHSHVYWYRQLPEEGLKFMVYLQKENIIDESGMPKERFSAEFPKEGPSILRIQQVVRGDSAAYFCASSPSRNEQYFGPGTRLTVT.

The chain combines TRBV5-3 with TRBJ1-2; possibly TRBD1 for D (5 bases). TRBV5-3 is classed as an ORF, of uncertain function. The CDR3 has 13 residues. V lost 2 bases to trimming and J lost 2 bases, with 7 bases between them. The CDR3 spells CARSFAGNYGYTF. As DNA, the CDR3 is TGTGCCAGAAGCTTCGCAGGGAACTATGGCTACACCTTC.

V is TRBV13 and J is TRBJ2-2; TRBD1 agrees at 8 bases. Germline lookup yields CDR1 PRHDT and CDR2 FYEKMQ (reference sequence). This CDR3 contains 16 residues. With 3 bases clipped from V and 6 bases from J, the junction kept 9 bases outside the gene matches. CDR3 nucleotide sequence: TGTGCCAGCAGCTTGGGAGGACAGGGAGGAGCCGGGGAGCTGTTTTTT. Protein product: CASSLGGQGGAGELFF.

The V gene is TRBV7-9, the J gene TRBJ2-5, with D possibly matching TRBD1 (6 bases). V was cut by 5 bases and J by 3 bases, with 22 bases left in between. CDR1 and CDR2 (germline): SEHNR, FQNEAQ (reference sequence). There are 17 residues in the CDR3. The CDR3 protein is CASSPRAQGSKKETQYF. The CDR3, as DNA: TGTGCCAGCAGCCCCCGAGCACAGGGATCAAAAAAAGAGACCCAGTACTTC. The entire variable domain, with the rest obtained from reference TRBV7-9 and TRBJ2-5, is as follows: DTGVSQNPRHKITKRGQNVTFRCDPISEHNRLYWYRQTLGQGPEFLTYFQNEAQLEKSRLLSDRFSAERPKGSFSTLEIQRTEQGDSAMYLCASSPRAQGSKKETQYFGPGTRLLVL.

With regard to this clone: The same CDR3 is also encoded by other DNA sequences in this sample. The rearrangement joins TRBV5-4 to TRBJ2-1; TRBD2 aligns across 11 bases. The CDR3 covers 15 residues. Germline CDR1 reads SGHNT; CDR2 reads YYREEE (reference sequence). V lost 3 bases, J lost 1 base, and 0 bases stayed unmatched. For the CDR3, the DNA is TGTGCCAGCAGCTCTAGCGGGAGGTCCTACAATGAGCAGTTCTTC. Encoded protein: CASSSSGRSYNEQFF.

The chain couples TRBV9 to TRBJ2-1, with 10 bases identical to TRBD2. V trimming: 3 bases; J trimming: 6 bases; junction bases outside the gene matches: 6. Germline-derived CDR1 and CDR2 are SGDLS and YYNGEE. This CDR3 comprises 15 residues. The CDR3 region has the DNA TGTGCCAGCAGCGCCGGACTAGCGGCCCTCAATGAGCAGTTCTTC. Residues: CASSAGLAALNEQFF.

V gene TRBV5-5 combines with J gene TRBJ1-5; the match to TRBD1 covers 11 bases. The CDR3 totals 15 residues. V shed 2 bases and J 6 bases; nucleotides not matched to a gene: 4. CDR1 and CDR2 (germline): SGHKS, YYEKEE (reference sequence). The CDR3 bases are TGTGCCAGCAGCTTCGGACAGGGGGCACGTCAGCCCCAGCATTTT. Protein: CASSFGQGARQPQHF.

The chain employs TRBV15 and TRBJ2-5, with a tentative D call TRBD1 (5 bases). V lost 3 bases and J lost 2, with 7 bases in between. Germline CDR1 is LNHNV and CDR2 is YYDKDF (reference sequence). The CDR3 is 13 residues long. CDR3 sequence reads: CATSRDKQETQYF. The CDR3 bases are TGTGCCACCAGCAGGGACAAACAAGAGACCCAGTACTTC.

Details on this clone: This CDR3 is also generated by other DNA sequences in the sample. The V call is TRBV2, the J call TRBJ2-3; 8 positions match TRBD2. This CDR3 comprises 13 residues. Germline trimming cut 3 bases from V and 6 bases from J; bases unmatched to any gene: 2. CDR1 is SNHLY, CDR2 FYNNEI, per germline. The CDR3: CASSDSGGDTQYF. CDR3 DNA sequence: TGTGCCAGCAGTGATTCGGGGGGGGATACGCAGTATTTT.

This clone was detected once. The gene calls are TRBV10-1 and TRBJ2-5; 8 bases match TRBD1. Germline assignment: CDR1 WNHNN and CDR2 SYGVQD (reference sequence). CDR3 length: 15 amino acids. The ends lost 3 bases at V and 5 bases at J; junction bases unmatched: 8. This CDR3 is CASSDGGQGGETQYF. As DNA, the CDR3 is TGCGCCAGCAGTGACGGCGGACAGGGCGGCGAGACCCAGTACTTC.

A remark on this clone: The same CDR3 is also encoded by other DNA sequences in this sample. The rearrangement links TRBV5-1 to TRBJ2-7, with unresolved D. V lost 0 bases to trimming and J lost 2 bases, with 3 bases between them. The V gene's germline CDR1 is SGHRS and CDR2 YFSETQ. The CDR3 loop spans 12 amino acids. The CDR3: CASSLVAYEQYF. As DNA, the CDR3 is TGCGCCAGCAGCTTGGTAGCCTACGAGCAGTACTTC.

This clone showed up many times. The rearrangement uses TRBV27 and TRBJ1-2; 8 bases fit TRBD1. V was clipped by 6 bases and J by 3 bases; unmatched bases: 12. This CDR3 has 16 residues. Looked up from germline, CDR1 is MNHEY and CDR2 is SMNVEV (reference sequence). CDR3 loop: CASSPQGAAPYYGYTF. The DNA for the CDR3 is TGTGCCAGCAGCCCCCAGGGGGCAGCGCCTTACTATGGCTACACCTTC.

Here the CDR3 reads CASSPAGGGRAYEQYF. CDR3 DNA: TGTGCCAGCAGCCCGGCCGGAGGCGGGAGGGCCTACGAGCAGTACTTC. The V and J genes are TRBV7-2 and TRBJ2-7; TRBD2 matches at 9 bases. Looked up from germline, CDR1 is SGHTA and CDR2 is FQGNSA. The CDR3 totals 16 residues. J was trimmed by 2 bases and V by 5 bases; bases with no gene match: 10.

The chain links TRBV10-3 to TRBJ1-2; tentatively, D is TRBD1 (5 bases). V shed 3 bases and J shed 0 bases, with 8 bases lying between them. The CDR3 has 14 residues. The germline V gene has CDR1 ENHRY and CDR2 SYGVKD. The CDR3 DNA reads TGTGCCATCAGTGACCCGACAGCTAACTATGGCTACACCTTC. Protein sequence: CAISDPTANYGYTF.

CDR3 sequence reads: CASSLVITASTDTQYF. The CDR3 DNA reads as TGCGCCAGCAGCTTGGTTATAACGGCAAGCACAGATACGCAGTATTTT. The genes are TRBV5-1 and TRBJ2-3, with D unclear. The CDR3 runs 16 residues. Germline CDR1 is SGHRS and CDR2 is YFSETQ. V shed 0 bases and J shed 0 bases, with 11 bases lying between them.

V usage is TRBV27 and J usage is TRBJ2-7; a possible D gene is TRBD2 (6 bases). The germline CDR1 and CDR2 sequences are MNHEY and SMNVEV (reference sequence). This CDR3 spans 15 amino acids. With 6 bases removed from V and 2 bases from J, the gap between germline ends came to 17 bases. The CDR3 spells CASRSAGLMAYEQYF. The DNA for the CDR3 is TGTGCCAGCAGATCGGCGGGGTTGATGGCCTACGAGCAGTACTTC.

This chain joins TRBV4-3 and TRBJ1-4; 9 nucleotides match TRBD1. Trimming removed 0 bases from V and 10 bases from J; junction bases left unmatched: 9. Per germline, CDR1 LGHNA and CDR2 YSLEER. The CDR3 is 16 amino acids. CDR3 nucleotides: TGCGCCAGCAGCCAAGAAACGGGACAGGGTAAAACAAAACTGTTTTTT. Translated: CASSQETGQGKTKLFF.

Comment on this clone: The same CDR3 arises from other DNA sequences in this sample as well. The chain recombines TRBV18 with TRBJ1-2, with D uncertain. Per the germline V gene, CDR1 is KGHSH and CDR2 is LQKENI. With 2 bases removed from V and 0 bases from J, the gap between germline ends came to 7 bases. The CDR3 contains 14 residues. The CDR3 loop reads CASSPAGANYGYTF. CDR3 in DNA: TGTGCCAGCTCACCAGCCGGAGCTAACTATGGCTACACCTTC.

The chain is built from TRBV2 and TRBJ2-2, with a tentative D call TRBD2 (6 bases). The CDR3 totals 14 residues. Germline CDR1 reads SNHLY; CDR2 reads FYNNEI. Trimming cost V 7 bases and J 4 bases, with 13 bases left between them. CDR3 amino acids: CASMVLGGTGELFF. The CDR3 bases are TGTGCCAGCATGGTTCTGGGAGGCACCGGGGAGCTGTTTTTT.